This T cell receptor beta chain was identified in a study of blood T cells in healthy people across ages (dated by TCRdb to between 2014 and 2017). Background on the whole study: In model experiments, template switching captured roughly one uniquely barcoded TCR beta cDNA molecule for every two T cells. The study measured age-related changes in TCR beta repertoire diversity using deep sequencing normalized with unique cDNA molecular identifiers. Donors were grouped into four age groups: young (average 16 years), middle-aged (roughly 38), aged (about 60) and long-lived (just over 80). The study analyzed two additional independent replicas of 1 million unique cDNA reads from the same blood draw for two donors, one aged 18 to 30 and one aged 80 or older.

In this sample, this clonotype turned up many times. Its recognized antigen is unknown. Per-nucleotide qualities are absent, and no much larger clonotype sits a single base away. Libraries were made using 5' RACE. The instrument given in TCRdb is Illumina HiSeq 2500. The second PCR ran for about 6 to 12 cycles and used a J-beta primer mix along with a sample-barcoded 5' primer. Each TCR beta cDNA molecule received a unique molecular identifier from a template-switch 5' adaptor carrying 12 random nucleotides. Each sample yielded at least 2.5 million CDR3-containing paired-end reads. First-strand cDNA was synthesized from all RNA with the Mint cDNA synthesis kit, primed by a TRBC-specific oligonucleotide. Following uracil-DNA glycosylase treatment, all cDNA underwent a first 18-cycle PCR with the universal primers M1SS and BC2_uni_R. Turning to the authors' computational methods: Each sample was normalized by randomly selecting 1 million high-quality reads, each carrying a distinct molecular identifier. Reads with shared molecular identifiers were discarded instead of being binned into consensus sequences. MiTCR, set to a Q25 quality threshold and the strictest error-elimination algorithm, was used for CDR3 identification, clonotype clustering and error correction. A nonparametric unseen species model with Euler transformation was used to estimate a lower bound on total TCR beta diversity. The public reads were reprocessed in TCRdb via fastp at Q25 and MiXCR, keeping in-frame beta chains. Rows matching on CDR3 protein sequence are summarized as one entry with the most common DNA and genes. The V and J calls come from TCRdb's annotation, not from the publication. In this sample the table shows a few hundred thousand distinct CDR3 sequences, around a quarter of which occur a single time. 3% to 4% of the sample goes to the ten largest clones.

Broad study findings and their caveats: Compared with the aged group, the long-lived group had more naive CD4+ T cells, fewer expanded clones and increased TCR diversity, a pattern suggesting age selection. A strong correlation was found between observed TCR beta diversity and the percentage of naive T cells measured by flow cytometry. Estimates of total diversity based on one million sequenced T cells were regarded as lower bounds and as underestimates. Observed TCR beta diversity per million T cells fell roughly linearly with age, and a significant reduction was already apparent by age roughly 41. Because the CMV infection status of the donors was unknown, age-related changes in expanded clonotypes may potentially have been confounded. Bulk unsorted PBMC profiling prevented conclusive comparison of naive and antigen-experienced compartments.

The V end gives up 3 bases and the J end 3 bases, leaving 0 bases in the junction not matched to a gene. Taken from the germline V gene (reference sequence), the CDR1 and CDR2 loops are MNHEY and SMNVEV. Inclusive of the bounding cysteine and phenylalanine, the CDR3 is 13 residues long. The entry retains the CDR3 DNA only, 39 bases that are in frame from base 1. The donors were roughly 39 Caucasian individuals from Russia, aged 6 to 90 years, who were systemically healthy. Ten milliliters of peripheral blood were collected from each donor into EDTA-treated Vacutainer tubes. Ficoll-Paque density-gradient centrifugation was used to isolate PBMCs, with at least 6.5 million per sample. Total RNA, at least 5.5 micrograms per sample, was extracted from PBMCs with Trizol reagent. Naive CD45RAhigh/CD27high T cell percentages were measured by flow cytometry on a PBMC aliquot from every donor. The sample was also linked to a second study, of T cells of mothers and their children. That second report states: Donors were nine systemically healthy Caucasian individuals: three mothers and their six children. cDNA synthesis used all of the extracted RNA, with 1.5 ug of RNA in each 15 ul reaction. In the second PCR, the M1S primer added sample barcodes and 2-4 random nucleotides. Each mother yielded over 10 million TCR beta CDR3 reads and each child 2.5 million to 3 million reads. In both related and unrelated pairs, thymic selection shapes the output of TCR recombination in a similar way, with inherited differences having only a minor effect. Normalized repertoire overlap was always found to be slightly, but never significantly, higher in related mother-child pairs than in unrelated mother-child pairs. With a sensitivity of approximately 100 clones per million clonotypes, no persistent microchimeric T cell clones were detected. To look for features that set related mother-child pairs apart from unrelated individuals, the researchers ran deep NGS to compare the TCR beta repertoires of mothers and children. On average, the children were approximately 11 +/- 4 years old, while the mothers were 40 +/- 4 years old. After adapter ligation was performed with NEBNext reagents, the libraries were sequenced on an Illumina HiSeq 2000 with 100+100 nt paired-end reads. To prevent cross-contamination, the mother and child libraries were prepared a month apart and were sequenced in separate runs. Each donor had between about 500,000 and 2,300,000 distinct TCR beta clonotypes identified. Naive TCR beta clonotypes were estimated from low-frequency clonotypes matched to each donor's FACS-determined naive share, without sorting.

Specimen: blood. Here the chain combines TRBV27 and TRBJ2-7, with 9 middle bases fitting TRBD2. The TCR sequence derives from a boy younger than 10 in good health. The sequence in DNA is TGTGCCAGCAGTTTGACTAGCGGCTACGAGCAGTACTTC. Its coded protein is CASSLTSGYEQYF.